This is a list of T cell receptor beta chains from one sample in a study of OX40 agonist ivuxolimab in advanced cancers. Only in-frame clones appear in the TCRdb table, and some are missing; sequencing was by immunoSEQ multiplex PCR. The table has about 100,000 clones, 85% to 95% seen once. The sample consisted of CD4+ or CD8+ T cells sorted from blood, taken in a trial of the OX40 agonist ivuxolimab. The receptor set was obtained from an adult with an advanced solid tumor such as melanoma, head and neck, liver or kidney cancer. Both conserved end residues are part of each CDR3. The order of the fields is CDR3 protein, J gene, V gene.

CASSEAGVELAKNIQYF | TRBJ2-4 | TRBV2
CASSSGGANYGYTF | TRBJ1-2 | TRBV28
CASSPGTEGNTIYF | TRBJ1-3 | TRBV5-4
CASSLLAETQYF | TRBJ2-5 | TRBV28
CASSLNLRGTAYEQYF | TRBJ2-7 | TRBV7-9
CASSVRLASDEQFF | TRBJ2-1 | TRBV2
CASSVSGQSPQHF | TRBJ1-5 | TRBV7-3
CASSTGGATYEQYF | TRBJ2-7 | TRBV28
CASRPAGAGDTQYF | TRBJ2-3 | TRBV28
CASSQRLAGLSYNEQFF | TRBJ2-1 | TRBV7-2
CSVLSTGVRETQYF | TRBJ2-5 | TRBV29-1
CASSFEGNVLTF | TRBJ2-6 | TRBV7-2
CAIRDSPSQPQHF | TRBJ1-5 | TRBV10-3
CAISGPGNGYTF | TRBJ1-2 | TRBV10-3
CASSVDVGTGELFF | TRBJ2-2 | TRBV9
CASSPRTDMYGYTF | TRBJ1-2 | TRBV5-1
CASSLVQVVGEKLFF | TRBJ1-4 | TRBV7-2
CASQMNTEAFF | TRBJ1-1 | TRBV28
CASSSSTAQETQYF | TRBJ2-5 | TRBV7-2
CASSIGTSGRDTQYF | TRBJ2-3 | TRBV5-1
CASSLLPPRQGTGELFF | TRBJ2-2 | TRBV27
CASSKKDTSSYNEQFF | TRBJ2-1 | TRBV7-9
CASSPTPDRGRTDTQYF | TRBJ2-3 | TRBV7-2